This TCR beta chain was identified in a study of CD8+CD57+ T cells in acquired aplastic anemia. On the study more broadly: Each DNA sample taken from sorted CD4+ and CD8+ cells came to about 3.2 ug on average.

The authors sequenced patients whose flow cytometry had shown CD8+CD57+ cell expansion. Many counts were recorded for this clonotype. CDR1 and CDR2 from the germline V gene are LNHNV and YYDKDF (reference sequence). The CDR3 length is 16 residues. V lost 1 base and J 0 bases, leaving 11 bases between the germline ends. The study profiled TCR beta VDJ and CDR3 using genomic DNA as template. One entry per CDR3 protein results from TCRdb running MiXCR on the reads. This repertoire shows about 180,000 distinct CDR3 sequences, roughly 50% found once; its top ten account for over 10%. Specimen: sorted CD4+, CD8+, or CD8+CD57+ T cells (not recorded which) from PBMCs. The J gene is TRBJ2-3, the V gene TRBV15; possibly TRBD1 for D (6 bases). This clonotype was sampled from a human donor with aplastic anemia. In DNA form, the CDR3 reads TGTGCCACCAGCAGAGTGAATCAGGGGAGCACAGATACGCAGTATTTT. This translates into CATSRVNQGSTDTQYF. The full variable domain, rest sourced from reference TRBV15 and TRBJ2-3, is DAMVIQNPRYQVTQFGKPVTLSCSQTLNHNVMYWYQQKSSQAPKLLFHYYDKDFNNEADTPDNFQSRRPNTSFCFLDIRSPGLGDTAMYLCATSRVNQGSTDTQYFGPGTRLTVL.